These T cell receptor beta chains were read from a single sample in a study of blood T cell repertoires in COVID-19. Generated by immunoSEQ multiplex PCR, the TCRdb table keeps only in-frame clones and is missing some. The repertoire holds a few hundred thousand clones, with around 80% as singletons. Source material: peripheral blood. The receptors were sampled from a man aged 50 to 60 with active or convalescent COVID-19. The CDR3 runs from the conserved cysteine through the conserved F or W. A D gene is named only where the DNA matches it firmly. Only some rows state a clone size, as once, few, many or a class for expanded clones.

TRBD1	once	TRBV4-3	TRBJ1-2	TGCGCCAGCAGCCTATCATCCGGGACAGGGTCCTATGGCTACACCTTC	CASSLSSGTGSYGYTF
TRBD1	NA	TRBV29-1	TRBJ2-7	TGCAGCGCCGTGACAGGGTGGACCTCCTACGAGCAGTACTTC	CSAVTGWTSYEQYF
TRBD1	once	TRBV7-2	TRBJ1-1	TGTGCCAGCAGCCACTTCGACAGGGCCACTGAAGCTTTCTTT	CASSHFDRATEAFF
TRBD2	few	TRBV19	TRBJ2-5	TGTGCCAGTTGGGCGGGGGGCACCCAGTACTTC	CASWAGGTQYF
NA	NA	TRBV3-1/TRBV3-2	TRBJ1-2	TGTGCCAGCAGCCTTGGACAGAGTTATGGCTACACCTTC	CASSLGQSYGYTF
TRBD1	few	TRBV2	TRBJ1-2	TGTGCCAGCGTAGACTCCGACAGGGCTTGGGGCTACACCTTC	CASVDSDRAWGYTF
TRBD1	NA	TRBV4-2	TRBJ1-1	TGTGCCAGCAGCCCATTCTCCGGGACAGGGAACACTGAAGCTTTCTTT	CASSPFSGTGNTEAFF
TRBD2	NA	TRBV27	TRBJ2-5	TGTGCCAGCAGTTTTCTTAGCGGGAGCGGGGTTTTTACCCAGTACTTC	CASSFLSGSGVFTQYF
NA	NA	TRBV6-2/TRBV6-3	TRBJ2-1	TGTGCCAGCAGTTACTCCCCAACGGGTGAGCAGTTCTTC	CASSYSPTGEQFF
TRBD1	NA	TRBV7-9	TRBJ1-1	TGTGCCAGCAGCCCCGGACAGGGGGCTGGTGAAGCTTTCTTT	CASSPGQGAGEAFF
TRBD1	NA	TRBV11-2	TRBJ2-1	TGTGCCAGCAGCTTCGGACAGGGGCATTACAATGAGCAGTTCTTC	CASSFGQGHYNEQFF
NA	NA	TRBV2	TRBJ1-2	TGTGCCAGCAGTGACCGGGTAAACTATGGCTACACCTTC	CASSDRVNYGYTF
NA	few	TRBV10-1	TRBJ1-1	TGCGCCAGCATGGGGCAGGCAAATTACACTGAAGCTTTCTTT	CASMGQANYTEAFF
TRBD1	NA	TRBV11-2	TRBJ2-7	TGTGCCAGCAGCTTGACAGGGAAGAGGGACTACGAGCAGTACTTC	CASSLTGKRDYEQYF
TRBD2	once	TRBV5-1	TRBJ2-1	TGCGCCAGCAGCTTGGTTATGGGGAGGGGCGATGAGCAGTTCTTC	CASSLVMGRGDEQFF
TRBD1	NA	TRBV10-2	TRBJ1-2	TGCGCCAGCAGTGATTGGGACAGTAACTATGGCTACACCTTC	CASSDWDSNYGYTF
NA	NA	TRBV4-3	TRBJ1-1	TGCGCCAGCAGCCCTTCGACAGTGAACACTGAAGCTTTCTTT	CASSPSTVNTEAFF
TRBD1	NA	TRBV6-5	TRBJ1-1	TGTGCCAGCTACAGGGGCATGAACACTGAAGCTTTCTTT	CASYRGMNTEAFF
NA	NA	TRBV6-5	TRBJ1-6	TGTGCCAGCAGTCCCGTCCGGGACACTCGTATTCACCTCCACTTT	CASSPVRDTRIHLHF
NA	NA	TRBV5-1	TRBJ1-1	TGCGCCAGCAGCCCCATCGGGGGGCCTAGTAGTACTGAAGCTTTCTTT	CASSPIGGPSSTEAFF
TRBD2	NA	TRBV15	TRBJ2-7	TGTGCCACCAGCAGAGGGGGGGAGGGCCGCCACGAGCAGTACTTC	CATSRGGEGRHEQYF
NA	few	TRBV6-2/TRBV6-3	TRBJ1-5	TGTGCCAGCAGTTCTAGGGGCCGTCAGCCCCAGCATTTT	CASSSRGRQPQHF
TRBD1	NA	TRBV5-4	TRBJ1-2	TGTGCCAGCAGCAAGGACAGGGCCTCTATTGGCTACACCTTC	CASSKDRASIGYTF
NA	NA	TRBV11-2	TRBJ1-5	TGTGCCAGCAGCTTCCCTCTACCCCAGCATTTT	CASSFPLPQHF
NA	few	TRBV7-9	TRBJ1-2	TGTGCCAGCAGCCCCACAGGGAACTATGGCTACACCTTC	CASSPTGNYGYTF